This T cell receptor delta chain was sequenced for a study of gamma-delta T cells after stem cell transplantation. This clone was observed a handful of times. TCRdb re-called the RT-PCR reads using CATT. In the table there are thousands of delta-chain clones, approximately 14% of which are singletons. This CDR3 comprises 19 residues. The germline CDR1 and CDR2 sequences are GEAIGNYY and EKD. Trimming at V came to 2 bases and at J to 4 bases, leaving 7 bases not matched to a gene. The sequence was obtained from a human donor. It is not recorded whose cells these are; they may come from a transplant donor. The chain recombines TRDV2 with TRDJ3; 13 nucleotides agree with TRDD3. Sequencing was carried out using gamma-delta T cells. The CDR3 DNA follows: TGTGCCTGTGACATACTGGGGGATACGCGAGAGTGGGACACCCGACAGATGTTTTTC. This gives the protein CACDILGDTREWDTRQMFF.